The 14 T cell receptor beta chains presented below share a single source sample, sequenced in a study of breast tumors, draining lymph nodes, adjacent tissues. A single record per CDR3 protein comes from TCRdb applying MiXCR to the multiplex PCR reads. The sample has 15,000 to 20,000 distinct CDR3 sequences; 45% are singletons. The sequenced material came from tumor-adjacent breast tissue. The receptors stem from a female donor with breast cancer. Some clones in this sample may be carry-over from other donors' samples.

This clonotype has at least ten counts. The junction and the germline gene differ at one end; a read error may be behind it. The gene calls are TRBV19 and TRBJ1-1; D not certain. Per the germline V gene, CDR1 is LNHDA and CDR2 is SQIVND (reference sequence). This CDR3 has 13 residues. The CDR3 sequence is CACRAVMNTEAFF. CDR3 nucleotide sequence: TGTGCCTGTAGGGCAGTAATGAACACTGAAGCTTTCTTT. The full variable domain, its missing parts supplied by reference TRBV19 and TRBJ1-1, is DGGITQSPKYLFRKEGQNVTLSCEQNLNHDAMYWYRQDPGQGLRLIYYSQIVNDFQKGDIAEGYSVSREKKESFPLTVTSAQKNPTAFYLCACRAVMNTEAFFGQGTRLTVV.

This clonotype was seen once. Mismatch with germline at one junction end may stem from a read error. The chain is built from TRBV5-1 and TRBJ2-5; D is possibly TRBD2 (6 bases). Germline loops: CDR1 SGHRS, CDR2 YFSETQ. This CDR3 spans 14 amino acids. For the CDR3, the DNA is TGTGCCAGCAGCTTCGAACTCTTAGGAGGGACCCGGTACTTC. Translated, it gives CASSFELLGGTRYF.

CDR3 coding DNA: TGTGCCTGGAGCCCAAACAGGGGGAACTATGGCTACACCTTC. Amino acid sequence: CAWSPNRGNYGYTF. The chain joins TRBV30 to TRBJ1-2, with 8 nucleotides matching TRBD1. From germline, CDR1 is GTSNPN and CDR2 SVGIG (reference sequence). V lost 3 bases, J lost 2 bases, and 5 bases stayed unmatched. The CDR3 loop spans 14 amino acids.

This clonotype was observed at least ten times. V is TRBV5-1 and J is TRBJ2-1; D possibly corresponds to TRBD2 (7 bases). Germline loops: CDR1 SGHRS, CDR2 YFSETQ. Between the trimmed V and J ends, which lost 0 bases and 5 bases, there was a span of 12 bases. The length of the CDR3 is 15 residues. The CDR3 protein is CASSLGLGGHNEQFF. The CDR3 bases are TGCGCCAGCAGCTTGGGGCTGGGGGGGCACAATGAGCAGTTCTTC.

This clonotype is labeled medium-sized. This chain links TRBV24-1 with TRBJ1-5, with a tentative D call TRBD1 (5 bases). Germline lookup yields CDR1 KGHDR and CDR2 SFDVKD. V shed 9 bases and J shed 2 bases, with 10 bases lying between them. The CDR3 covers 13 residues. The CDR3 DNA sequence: TGTGCCACCGGACACTGGGGCAATCAGCCCCAGCATTTT. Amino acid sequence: CATGHWGNQPQHF.

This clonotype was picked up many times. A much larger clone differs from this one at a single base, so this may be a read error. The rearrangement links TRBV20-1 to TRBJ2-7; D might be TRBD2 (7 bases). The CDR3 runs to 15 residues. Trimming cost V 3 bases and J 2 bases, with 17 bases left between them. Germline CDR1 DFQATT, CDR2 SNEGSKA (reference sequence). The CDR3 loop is CSASIGGGETYEQYF. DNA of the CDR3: TGCAGTGCTAGTATAGGGGGGGGGGAAACCTACGAGCAGTACTTC.

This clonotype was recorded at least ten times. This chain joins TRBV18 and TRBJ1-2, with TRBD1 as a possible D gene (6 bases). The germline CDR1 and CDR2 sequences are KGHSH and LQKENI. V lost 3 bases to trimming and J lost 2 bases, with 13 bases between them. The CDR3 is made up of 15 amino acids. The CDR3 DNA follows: TGTGCCAGCTCACCCAAGAGGACAGAAAACTATGGCTACACCTTC. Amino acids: CASSPKRTENYGYTF.

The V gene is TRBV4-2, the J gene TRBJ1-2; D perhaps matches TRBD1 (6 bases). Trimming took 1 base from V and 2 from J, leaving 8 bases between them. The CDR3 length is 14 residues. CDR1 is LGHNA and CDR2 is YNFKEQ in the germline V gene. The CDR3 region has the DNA TGTGCCAGCAGCCAAGCCACAGGGAACTATGGCTACACCTTC. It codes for CASSQATGNYGYTF.

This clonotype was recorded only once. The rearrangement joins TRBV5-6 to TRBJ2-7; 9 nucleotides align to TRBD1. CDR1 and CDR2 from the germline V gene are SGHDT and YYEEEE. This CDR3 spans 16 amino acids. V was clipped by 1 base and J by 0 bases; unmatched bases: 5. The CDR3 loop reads CASSLWGTGLSYEQYF. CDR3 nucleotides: TGTGCCAGCAGCTTGTGGGGGACAGGGCTCTCCTACGAGCAGTACTTC.

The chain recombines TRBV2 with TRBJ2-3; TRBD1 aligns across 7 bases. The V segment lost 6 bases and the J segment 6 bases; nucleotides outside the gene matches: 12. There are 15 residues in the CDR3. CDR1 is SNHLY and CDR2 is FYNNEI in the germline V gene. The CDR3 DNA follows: TGTGCCAGCAGACCCGAAGGGGGCGGGCAGGATACGCAGTATTTT. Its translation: CASRPEGGGQDTQYF.

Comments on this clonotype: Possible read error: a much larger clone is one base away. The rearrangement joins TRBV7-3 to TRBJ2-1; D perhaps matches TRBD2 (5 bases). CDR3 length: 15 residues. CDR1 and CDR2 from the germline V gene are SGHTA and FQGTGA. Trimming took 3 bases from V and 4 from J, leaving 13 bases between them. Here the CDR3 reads CASSLASTPYNEQFF. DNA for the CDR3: TGTGCCAGCAGCTTGGCTAGCACCCCTTACAATGAGCAGTTCTTC.

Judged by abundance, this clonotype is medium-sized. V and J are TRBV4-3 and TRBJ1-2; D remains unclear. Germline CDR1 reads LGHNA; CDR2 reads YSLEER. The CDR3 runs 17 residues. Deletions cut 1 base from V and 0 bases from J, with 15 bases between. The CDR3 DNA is TGCGCCAGCAGCCAAGTCGGATCGGATTGGGCTAACTATGGCTACACCTTC. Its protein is CASSQVGSDWANYGYTF.

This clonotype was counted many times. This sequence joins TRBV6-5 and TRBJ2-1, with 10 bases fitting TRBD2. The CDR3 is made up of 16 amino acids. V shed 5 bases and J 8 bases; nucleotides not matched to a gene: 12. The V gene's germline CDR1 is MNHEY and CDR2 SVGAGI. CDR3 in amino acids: CASSALGSGGADEQFF. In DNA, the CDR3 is TGTGCCAGCAGTGCCCTGGGGAGCGGGGGGGCCGATGAGCAGTTCTTC.

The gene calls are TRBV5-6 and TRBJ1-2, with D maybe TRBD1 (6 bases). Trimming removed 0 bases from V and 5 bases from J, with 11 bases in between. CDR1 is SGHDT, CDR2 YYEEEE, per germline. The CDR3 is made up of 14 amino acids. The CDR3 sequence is CASSLGGPGYGYTF. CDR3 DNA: TGTGCCAGCAGCTTGGGGGGGCCCGGGTATGGCTACACCTTC.